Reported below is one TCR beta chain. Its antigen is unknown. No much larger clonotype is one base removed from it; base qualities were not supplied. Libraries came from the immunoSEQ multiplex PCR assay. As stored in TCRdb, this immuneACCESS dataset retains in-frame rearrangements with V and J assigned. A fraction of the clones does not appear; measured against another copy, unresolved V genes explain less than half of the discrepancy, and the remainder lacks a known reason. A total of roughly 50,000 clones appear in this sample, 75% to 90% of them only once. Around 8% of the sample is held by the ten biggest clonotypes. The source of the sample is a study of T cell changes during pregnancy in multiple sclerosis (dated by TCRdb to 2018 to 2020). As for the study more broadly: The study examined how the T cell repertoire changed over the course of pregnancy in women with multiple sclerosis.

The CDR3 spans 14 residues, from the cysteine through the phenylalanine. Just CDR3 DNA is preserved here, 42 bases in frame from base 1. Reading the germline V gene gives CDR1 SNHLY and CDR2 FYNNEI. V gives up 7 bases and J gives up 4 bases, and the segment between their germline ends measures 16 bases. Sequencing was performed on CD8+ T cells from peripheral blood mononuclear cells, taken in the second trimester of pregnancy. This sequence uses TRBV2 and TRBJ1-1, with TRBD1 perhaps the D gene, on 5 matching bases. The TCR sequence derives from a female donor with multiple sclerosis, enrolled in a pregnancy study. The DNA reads TGTGCCAGCAACGTAGACAGCCGAGGCACTGAAGCTTTCTTT. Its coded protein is CASNVDSRGTEAFF. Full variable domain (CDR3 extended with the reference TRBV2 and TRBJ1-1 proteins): EPEVTQTPSHQVTQMGQEVILRCVPISNHLYFYWYRQILGQKVEFLVSFYNNEISEKSEIFDDQFSVERPDGSNFTLKIRSTKLEDSAMYFCASNVDSRGTEAFFGQGTRLTVV.